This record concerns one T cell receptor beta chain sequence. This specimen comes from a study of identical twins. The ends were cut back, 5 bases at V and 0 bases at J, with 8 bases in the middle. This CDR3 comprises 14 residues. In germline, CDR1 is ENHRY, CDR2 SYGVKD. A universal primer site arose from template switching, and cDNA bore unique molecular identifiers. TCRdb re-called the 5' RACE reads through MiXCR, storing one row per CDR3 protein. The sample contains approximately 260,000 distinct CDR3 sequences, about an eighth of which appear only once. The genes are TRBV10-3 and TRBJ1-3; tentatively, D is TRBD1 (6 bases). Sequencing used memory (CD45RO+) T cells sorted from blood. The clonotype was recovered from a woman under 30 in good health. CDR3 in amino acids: CAISTGNSGNTIYF. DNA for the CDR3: TGTGCCATCAGTACAGGGAACTCTGGAAACACCATATATTTT.